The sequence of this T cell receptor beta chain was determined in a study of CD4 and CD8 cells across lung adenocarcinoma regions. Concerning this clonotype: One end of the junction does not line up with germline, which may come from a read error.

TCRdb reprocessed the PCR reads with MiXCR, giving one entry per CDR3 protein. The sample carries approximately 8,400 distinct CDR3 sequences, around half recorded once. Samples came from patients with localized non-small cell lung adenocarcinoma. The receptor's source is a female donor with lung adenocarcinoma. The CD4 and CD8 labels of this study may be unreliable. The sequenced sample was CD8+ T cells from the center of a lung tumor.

DNA for the CDR3: TGTGCCAGCAGTGAGCAGGATCAGCCCCACCACTTT. It specifies CASSEQDQPHHF. The chain recombines TRBV6-1 with TRBJ1-5, with D unresolved. Germline V gene sequence: CDR1 MNHNS, CDR2 SASEGT. The CDR3 length is 12 residues.